The rows below give T cell receptor beta chains drawn from one sample of a study of blood T cell repertoires in COVID-19. Clones were sequenced by immunoSEQ multiplex PCR, and TCRdb holds only the in-frame ones, with some missing. Counted here are over 150,000 clones, 80% to 85% occurring once; the ten biggest clones make up roughly 10%. Sequencing was performed on peripheral blood. The receptors originated from a man in his 70s with active or convalescent COVID-19. Both conserved end residues are part of each CDR3. Each record gives: V gene, J gene, D gene, clone size, CDR3 protein, CDR3 DNA. A D gene is named only where the DNA matches it firmly. Clone size, where shown, is once, few, many, or a class for clones that have expanded.

>TRBV27|TRBJ2-7|TRBD2|NA
CASSLREGPYEQYF
TGTGCCAGCAGTTTGCGGGAGGGCCCGTACGAGCAGTACTTC
>TRBV24-1|TRBJ1-5|TRBD1|NA
CATSEGGQGFQPQHF
TGTGCCACCAGTGAGGGTGGACAGGGCTTTCAGCCCCAGCATTTT
>TRBV24-1|TRBJ2-2|NA|NA
CATSDRTGELFF
TGTGCCACCAGTGACCGGACCGGGGAGCTGTTTTTT
>TRBV5-1|TRBJ1-2|NA|NA
CASSLGHQEGYTF
TGCGCCAGCAGCTTGGGGCACCAGGAAGGCTACACCTTC
>TRBV13|TRBJ2-1|NA|NA
CASSLATRANEQFF
TGTGCCAGCAGCTTAGCGACTAGGGCCAATGAGCAGTTCTTC
>TRBV7-3|TRBJ2-5|NA|NA
CASSYRGTPPGETQYF
TGTGCCAGCAGCTACCGGGGAACCCCCCCGGGGGAGACCCAGTACTTC
>TRBV6-2/TRBV6-3|TRBJ1-1|TRBD1|NA
CASSEPGQGNTEAFF
TGTGCCAGCAGCGAACCGGGACAGGGGAACACTGAAGCTTTCTTT
>TRBV28|TRBJ2-3|NA|NA
CASSLARPAGTDTQYF
TGTGCCAGCAGTTTGGCAAGGCCGGCGGGCACAGATACGCAGTATTTT
>TRBV5-5|TRBJ2-3|NA|NA
CASRLRPGGTDTQYF
TGTGCCAGCAGACTTCGGCCGGGGGGCACAGATACGCAGTATTTT
>TRBV6-1|TRBJ1-6|NA|NA
CASSELWAANSPLHF
TGTGCCAGCAGTGAATTATGGGCAGCCAATTCACCCCTCCACTTT
>TRBV10-3|TRBJ1-1|TRBD1|NA
CAIRDRGLNTEAFF
TGTGCCATCCGGGACAGGGGACTGAACACTGAAGCTTTCTTT
>TRBV5-1|TRBJ1-3|TRBD1|once
CASSQTGTGNTIYF
TGCGCCAGCAGCCAGACAGGGACTGGAAACACCATATATTTT
>TRBV6-5|TRBJ2-7|TRBD1|NA
CASSYSRDRGGEQYF
TGTGCCAGCAGTTACAGCCGGGACAGGGGTGGCGAGCAGTACTTC
>TRBV7-8|TRBJ2-7|NA|once
CASSLEGFSYEQYF
TGTGCCAGCAGCTTGGAGGGGTTCTCCTACGAGCAGTACTTC
>TRBV27|TRBJ2-7|TRBD1|NA
CASSLGGTALYEQYF
TGTGCCAGCAGTTTAGGTGGGACAGCCCTTTACGAGCAGTACTTC
>TRBV29-1|TRBJ2-1|TRBD1|NA
CSVDRTGGNEQFF
TGCAGCGTTGATAGGACAGGGGGCAATGAGCAGTTCTTC
>TRBV5-5|TRBJ2-1|TRBD1|NA
CASSLIGTGMPIEQFF
TGTGCCAGCAGCTTGATCGGGACAGGGATGCCTATTGAGCAGTTCTTC
>TRBV7-2|TRBJ1-4|NA|once
CASSVAGDSYEKLFF
TGTGCCAGCAGCGTAGCCGGGGACTCGTATGAAAAACTGTTTTTT
>TRBV7-6|TRBJ1-4|TRBD1|few
CASSPRTGVNEKLFF
TGTGCCAGCAGCCCCAGGACAGGGGTTAATGAAAAACTGTTTTTT
>TRBV5-4|TRBJ2-5|NA|NA
CASSLARSQETQYF
TGTGCCAGCAGCTTGGCCAGGTCCCAAGAGACCCAGTACTTC
>TRBV11-3|TRBJ2-1|NA|NA
CASSFGRDYNEQFF
TGTGCCAGCAGCTTCGGCCGGGATTACAATGAGCAGTTCTTC
>TRBV28|TRBJ2-1|TRBD2|once
CACGTSGTNEQFF
TGTGCCTGCGGGACTAGCGGGACCAATGAGCAGTTCTTC
>TRBV28|TRBJ1-5|NA|few
CASSFYSNQPQHF
TGTGCCAGCAGCTTCTATAGCAATCAGCCCCAGCATTTT
>TRBV6-2/TRBV6-3|TRBJ1-2|TRBD1|NA
CASSTRGQGYGYTF
TGTGCCAGCAGTACCCGGGGACAGGGGTATGGCTACACCTTC
>TRBV6-5|TRBJ2-2|TRBD1|NA
CASRPSLNRGGELFF
TGTGCCAGCAGACCCAGCCTAAACAGGGGTGGGGAGCTGTTTTTT
>TRBV7-9|TRBJ1-3|NA|NA
CASSATGLQGNTIYF
TGTGCCAGCAGCGCGACCGGGTTGCAGGGAAACACCATATATTTT
>TRBV7-2|TRBJ1-2|TRBD1|NA
CASSKGTGNYGYTF
TGTGCCAGCAGCAAAGGGACAGGGAACTATGGCTACACCTTC
>TRBV2|TRBJ1-5|TRBD1|NA
CASGTGGIQPQHF
TGTGCTTCCGGGACAGGGGGTATTCAGCCCCAGCATTTT
>TRBV20-1|TRBJ2-5|TRBD1|once
CSAPGGSAQYF
TGCAGTGCTCCAGGGGGTTCGGCCCAGTACTTC
>TRBV5-1|TRBJ2-5|TRBD2|NA
CASSFTSGQETQYF
TGCGCCAGCAGCTTTACTAGCGGACAAGAGACCCAGTACTTC
>TRBV5-1|TRBJ1-3|TRBD1|NA
CASSQGTGPGNTIYF
TGCGCCAGCAGCCAGGGGACAGGGCCCGGAAACACCATATATTTT
>TRBV11-3|TRBJ2-3|TRBD1|NA
CASSLSGQGTDTQYF
TGTGCCAGCAGCTTATCGGGACAGGGCACAGATACGCAGTATTTT
>TRBV4-1|TRBJ1-6|NA|NA
CASSQEGGKGSYNSPLHF
TGCGCCAGCAGCCAAGAGGGAGGAAAGGGCTCCTATAATTCACCCCTCCACTTT
>TRBV19|TRBJ1-5|NA|NA
CASSIDRGNQPQHF
TGTGCCAGTAGTATAGACAGGGGCAATCAGCCCCAGCATTTT
>TRBV18|TRBJ2-2|TRBD1|NA
CASSPRATGTGTNTGELFF
TGTGCCAGCTCACCCCGGGCCACCGGGACAGGGACCAACACCGGGGAGCTGTTTTTT
>TRBV7-7|TRBJ2-5|TRBD2|NA
CASSLGRGGIETQYF
TGTGCTAGCAGCTTAGGGCGGGGGGGAATAGAGACCCAGTACTTC
>TRBV6-5|TRBJ1-5|TRBD1|NA
CASSLDRDNQPQHF
TGTGCCAGCAGTCTCGACAGGGACAATCAGCCCCAGCATTTT
>TRBV18|TRBJ2-3|NA|NA
CASSPVRGLGVEYF
TGTGCCAGCTCACCAGTACGGGGTCTTGGGGTGGAGTATTTT
>TRBV6-5|TRBJ2-7|NA|NA
CASSYGRDEQYF
TGTGCCAGCAGTTACGGCAGGGACGAGCAGTACTTC
>TRBV7-2|TRBJ2-1|NA|NA
CASSLDGGFDEQFF
TGTGCCAGCAGCTTAGATGGCGGCTTCGATGAGCAGTTCTTC
>TRBV18|TRBJ1-1|NA|NA
CASSPGGSPEAFF
TGTGCCAGCTCACCCGGAGGTAGCCCTGAAGCTTTCTTT
>TRBV9|TRBJ2-3|TRBD2|NA
CASSSWTSGSPDTQYF
TGTGCCAGCAGCTCCTGGACTAGCGGGAGCCCAGATACGCAGTATTTT
>TRBV6-6|TRBJ1-2|NA|NA
CASSYPGRVEGYTF
TGTGCCAGCAGTTACCCAGGGAGGGTAGAGGGCTACACCTTC
>TRBV5-1|TRBJ2-7|NA|NA
CASGLGHAYEQYF
TGCGCCAGCGGCCTGGGACATGCCTACGAGCAGTACTTC
>TRBV4-1|TRBJ2-7|TRBD2|NA
CASSQDAGVPGGFYEQYF
TGCGCCAGCAGCCAAGATGCAGGAGTCCCCGGGGGGTTCTACGAGCAGTACTTC
>TRBV18|TRBJ1-6|NA|NA
CASSPRSGSGKGNSPLHF
TGTGCCAGCTCACCACGATCCGGGAGCGGCAAGGGGAATTCACCCCTCCACTTT
>TRBV6-5|TRBJ2-2|NA|NA
CASTRGNTGELFF
TGTGCCAGCACAAGGGGGAACACCGGGGAGCTGTTTTTT